The rows below give T cell receptor beta chains drawn from one sample of a study of STAT5B mutations in CD4+ large granular lymphocyte leukemia. TCRdb's table, derived via immunoSEQ multiplex PCR, lists solely in-frame clones and lacks some. The table includes 30,000 or so clones, roughly nine tenths detected once. Sequencing was performed on CD4+ T cells from blood buffy coats. These receptors were obtained from a human donor in good health. Each CDR3 is given with its conserved first and last residue. Fields, in order: J gene, V gene, D gene, CDR3 protein. D genes are given only for firm matches.

>TRBJ1-2|TRBV29-1|NA
CSVQTGPREGWNYGYTF
>TRBJ1-6|TRBV4-2|NA
CASSQDPNSPLHF
>TRBJ2-3|TRBV7-9|NA
CASSTSSVLTDTQYF
>TRBJ2-2|TRBV10-1|TRBD2
CASTFSGAGELFF
>TRBJ1-1|TRBV29-1|NA
CSASRPSNTEAFF
>TRBJ2-7|TRBV10-1|TRBD2
CASSDPTSGRYEQYF
>TRBJ2-5|TRBV6-6|TRBD2
CASSPGLAGLQETQYF
>TRBJ2-1|TRBV18|NA
CASSPLTGDYNEQFF
>TRBJ1-5|TRBV23-1|NA
CASSQNTSWHQPQHF
>TRBJ1-1|TRBV6-1|TRBD1
CASSLQRQGGSEAFF
>TRBJ1-2|TRBV2|NA
CASRRWEDYTF
>TRBJ2-7|TRBV19|TRBD2
CASSIRGELYEQYF
>TRBJ2-5|TRBV5-1|TRBD2
CASRPTTYKGGYDSGSGTQYF
>TRBJ2-1|TRBV11-3|NA
CASSLGPYNEQFF
>TRBJ2-2|TRBV29-1|NA
CSVTTGGAGELFF
>TRBJ2-7|TRBV2|NA
CASSEGYEQYF
>TRBJ1-2|TRBV27|TRBD1
CASSLQGAEASGYTF
>TRBJ1-1|TRBV4-1|NA
CASSQEGRAGTEAFF
>TRBJ2-2|TRBV11-3|NA
CASSLDSGRNTGELFF
>TRBJ1-5|TRBV19|NA
CASSMGDGYQPQHF
>TRBJ2-7|TRBV18|NA
CASSPERRVPPYEQYF
>TRBJ2-7|TRBV5-1|NA
CASRRDSEGNYEQYF
>TRBJ2-7|TRBV14|NA
CASSLSSYEQYF
>TRBJ1-3|TRBV28|NA
CASSLGFRQTGNTIYF
>TRBJ2-3|TRBV7-6|NA
CASSLAGARGTDTQYF
>TRBJ2-2|TRBV2|NA
CASTPGQNTGELFF
>TRBJ1-2|TRBV2|NA
CASSEAQGVTGYTF
>TRBJ2-2|TRBV6-1|TRBD2
CAGALAADTGELFF
>TRBJ1-2|TRBV11-3|NA
CASSSGSLPSRDGYTF
>TRBJ2-5|TRBV19|NA
CASSSGQRQETQYF
>TRBJ1-4|TRBV28|NA
CASSLWGAVIHF
>TRBJ1-1|TRBV7-3|NA
CASSSHANTEAFF
>TRBJ1-5|TRBV29-1|NA
CSVGTGSNQPQHF
>TRBJ1-4|TRBV15|NA
CATSRDRASNEKLFF
>TRBJ2-7|TRBV7-9|TRBD2
CASSKGLESYEQYF
>TRBJ1-2|TRBV2|NA
CASNPDRLGYTF
>TRBJ2-7|TRBV27|TRBD1
CASIPHGTASSYEQYF